Listed here are 24 T cell receptor beta chains from one sample, sequenced in a study of T cell repertoires in cytomegalovirus infection. TCRdb re-called the reads through MiXCR, storing one row per CDR3 protein. There are a few hundred thousand distinct CDR3 sequences in the sample; 9.1% occur only once, and about 15% lies in the top ten. The sample was PBMCs. These receptor sequences come from a human donor in good health (CMV status not recorded). Some clones in this sample may be carry-over from other donors' samples.

Relative to its sample, this clonotype is medium-sized. The chain employs TRBV28 and TRBJ2-7, with D tentatively TRBD2 (5 bases). CDR3 length: 12 amino acids. CDR1 and CDR2 from the germline V gene are MDHEN and SYDVKM. V was clipped by 7 bases and J by 8 bases, with 15 bases between them. The CDR3 loop is CASTPPRGQQYF. In DNA form, the CDR3 reads TGTGCCAGCACCCCTCCTCGGGGTCAGCAGTACTTC.

At least ten counts were recorded for this clonotype. This rearrangement joins TRBV7-2 to TRBJ1-4; no clear D. V was trimmed by 5 bases and J by 8 bases, leaving 15 bases between them. Germline V CDR1 and CDR2: SGHTA, FQGNSA. The CDR3 totals 14 residues. DNA of the CDR3: TGTGCCAGCAGCCTAATGGTTGATGGCGAAAAACTGTTTTTT. Its translation is CASSLMVDGEKLFF.

This clonotype has a count of ten or more. This chain links TRBV7-2 with TRBJ2-7; 8 positions match TRBD1. The CDR3 is made up of 14 amino acids. The junction had 8 bases not matched to a gene; V was cut back by 4 bases and J by 6 bases. Germline lookup yields CDR1 SGHTA and CDR2 FQGNSA. CDR3 residues: CASSSGTGWPEQYF. For the CDR3, the DNA is TGTGCCAGCAGCTCCGGGACAGGATGGCCCGAGCAGTACTTC.

The rearrangement uses TRBV7-2 and TRBJ2-1, with D perhaps being TRBD1 or TRBD2 (5 bases each). V lost 7 bases to trimming and J lost 6 bases, with 16 bases between them. CDR3 length: 14 amino acids. Germline CDR1 is SGHTA and CDR2 is FQGNSA. This CDR3 is CASISIPGANEQFF. In DNA, the CDR3 is TGTGCCAGCATCTCAATCCCCGGGGCCAATGAGCAGTTCTTC.

This clonotype was seen a handful of times. This rearrangement joins TRBV5-3 to TRBJ2-6; possibly TRBD1 for D (6 bases). TRBV5-3 is treated as an ORF (open reading frame) with a function not yet certain. The CDR3 consists of 16 residues. The V and J ends lost 8 bases and 1 base respectively, with 16 bases between them. The CDR3 DNA reads TGTGCCAGCAGTATCAACAGGGTTTCTGGGGCCAACGTCCTGACTTTC. It is translated as CASSINRVSGANVLTF.

V and J are TRBV28 and TRBJ1-5, with D perhaps TRBD1 (5 bases). The CDR3 loop spans 13 amino acids. Trimming took 6 bases from V and 7 from J, leaving 13 bases between them. CDR1 and CDR2 from the germline V gene are MDHEN and SYDVKM. DNA of the CDR3: TGTGCCAGCAGAACACAGGTTAACCAGCCCCAGCATTTT. Residues: CASRTQVNQPQHF.

This clonotype showed up just a few times. The chain links TRBV3-1 to TRBJ2-1; the D is unclear. V was clipped by 3 bases and J by 5 bases, with 2 bases between them. Germline assignment: CDR1 LGHDT and CDR2 YNNKEL (reference sequence). CDR3 length: 11 residues. CDR3 DNA: TGTGCCAGCAGCCACCACAATGAGCAGTTCTTC. It translates to CASSHHNEQFF.

At least ten counts were recorded for this clonotype. The chain employs TRBV7-2 and TRBJ2-7; no reliable D call. The germline gives CDR1 SGHTA, CDR2 FQGNSA. The CDR3 is 16 residues long. The ends were cut back, 5 bases at V and 6 bases at J, with 23 bases in the middle. CDR3 loop: CASSASNLRGVVEQYF. DNA of the CDR3: TGTGCCAGCAGCGCATCTAACCTTCGTGGGGTTGTCGAGCAGTACTTC. Looking up the rest from reference TRBV7-2 and TRBJ2-7 gives the full variable domain: GAGVSQSPSNKVTEKGKDVELRCDPISGHTALYWYRQSLGQGLEFLIYFQGNSAPDKSGLPSDRFSAERTGGSVSTLTIQRTQQEDSAVYLCASSASNLRGVVEQYFGPGTRLTVT.

This clonotype came up many times. This rearrangement joins TRBV20-1 to TRBJ1-6; D possibly corresponds to TRBD1 (5 bases). The CDR3 covers 16 residues. V lost 6 bases to trimming and J lost 4 bases, with 19 bases between them. The V gene's germline CDR1 is DFQATT and CDR2 SNEGSKA (reference sequence). CDR3 DNA sequence: TGCAGTGCCCCCGGGGGAGGGGACCCTTATAATTCACCCCTCCACTTT. Encoded protein: CSAPGGGDPYNSPLHF.

The sample holds many counts of this clonotype. The chain has TRBV7-2 and TRBJ2-1; TRBD1 matches 7 bases. The germline gives CDR1 SGHTA, CDR2 FQGNSA. V lost 3 bases and J lost 10; bases outside the gene matches: 3. This CDR3 comprises 12 residues. The CDR3 here is CASSLSQGEQFF. The CDR3 coding sequence is TGTGCCAGCAGCTTGTCACAGGGGGAGCAGTTCTTC.

This clonotype occurred many times. The chain links TRBV27 to TRBJ1-5; D possibly corresponds to TRBD1 (6 bases). Deletions cut 5 bases from V and 3 bases from J, with 11 bases between. Germline V CDR1 and CDR2: MNHEY, SMNVEV (reference sequence). The CDR3 covers 14 residues. The CDR3 protein is CASSLNRVNQPQHF. The CDR3 bases are TGTGCCAGCAGTCTGAACAGGGTCAATCAGCCCCAGCATTTT.

The sample holds many counts of this clonotype. The rearrangement joins TRBV7-9 to TRBJ2-1; 7 nucleotides line up with TRBD1. Germline V gene data show CDR1 as SEHNR and CDR2 as FQNEAQ (reference sequence). The CDR3 length is 15 residues. V was clipped by 5 bases and J by 2 bases; unmatched bases: 6. CDR3 sequence reads: CASSELTGAYNEQFF. DNA of the CDR3: TGTGCCAGCAGCGAACTTACAGGGGCCTACAATGAGCAGTTCTTC. The whole variable domain, remainder taken from reference TRBV7-9 and TRBJ2-1, is DTGVSQNPRHKITKRGQNVTFRCDPISEHNRLYWYRQTLGQGPEFLTYFQNEAQLEKSRLLSDRFSAERPKGSFSTLEIQRTEQGDSAMYLCASSELTGAYNEQFFGPGTRLTVL.

This clonotype was seen just once. Being one base from a much bigger clone, this may be a read error. J is TRBJ2-3 and V is TRBV5-1, with D perhaps TRBD1 or TRBD2 (5 bases each). The CDR3 has 15 residues. Germline V gene data show CDR1 as SGHRS and CDR2 as YFSETQ. CDR3 nucleotides: TGCGCCAGCAGCATGAGGGGTCCCCCCGCAGATATGCAGTATTTT. Residues: CASSMRGPPADMQYF.

By share, this clonotype counts as medium-sized (0.01 to 0.1%). This chain links TRBV4-3 with TRBJ1-6; D is unresolved. There are 16 residues in the CDR3. Germline lookup yields CDR1 LGHNA and CDR2 YSLEER. Trimming removed 0 bases from V and 1 base from J, with 7 bases in between. DNA of the CDR3: TGCGCCAGCAGCCAAGATCCGGGATCCTATAATTCACCCCTCCACTTT. It is translated as CASSQDPGSYNSPLHF.

The sample holds many counts of this clonotype. The chain has TRBV6-2 or TRBV6-3 and TRBJ2-4; 9 positions match TRBD1. The J segment lost 6 bases and the V segment lost 4 bases, leaving 7 bases of the junction unmatched. The CDR3 extends over 15 amino acids. Germline V gene data show CDR1 as MNHEY and CDR2 as SVGEGT. The chain's CDR3 is CASSFDGTGRNIQYF. In DNA, the CDR3 is TGTGCCAGCAGTTTCGATGGGACAGGGCGAAACATTCAGTACTTC.

The rearrangement uses TRBV7-9 and TRBJ2-5; the D gene is possibly TRBD2 (5 bases). V was clipped by 5 bases and J by 5 bases, with 18 bases between them. The CDR3 is 15 residues long. CDR1 is SEHNR and CDR2 is FQNEAQ in the germline V gene (reference sequence). In DNA form, the CDR3 reads TGTGCCAGCAGCCCCAACCCTGGTAGGACTGAGACCCAGTACTTC. This codes for CASSPNPGRTETQYF.

This clonotype was seen repeatedly, ten times or more. The rearrangement links TRBV7-8 to TRBJ1-4; D not resolved. The CDR3 contains 13 residues. The germline gives CDR1 SGHVS, CDR2 FQNEAQ. V shed 1 base and J shed 14 bases, with 14 bases lying between them. Written as DNA, the CDR3 is TGTGCCAGCAGCTTAGTGACTCCGGGGTTTCTGTTTTTT. Its translation: CASSLVTPGFLFF.

This clonotype was found many times. The chain has TRBV6-5 and TRBJ1-3; no clear D gene. This CDR3 comprises 13 residues. V lost 8 bases to trimming and J lost 4 bases, with 12 bases between them. The germline V gene encodes CDR1 MNHEY and CDR2 SVGAGI. CDR3 coding DNA: TGTGCCAGCGGATGGACTTCAGGAAACACCATATATTTT. Encoded protein: CASGWTSGNTIYF.

As DNA, the CDR3 is TGCAGCGTGAATTTAGGGGGTGGCTACACCTTC. It yields the protein CSVNLGGGYTF. The chain recombines TRBV29-1 with TRBJ1-2, with a possible D match to TRBD1 (6 bases). This CDR3 region has 11 residues. Germline V gene data show CDR1 as SQVTM and CDR2 as ANQGSEA. Trimming stripped 6 bases from V and 7 bases from J, with 12 bases between.

The sample holds a few counts of this clonotype. The gene calls are TRBV2 and TRBJ1-6, with D perhaps TRBD1 (5 bases). CDR3 size: 16 residues. Trimming took off 3 bases at V and 9 bases at J, with 18 bases between the two ends. CDR1 is SNHLY and CDR2 is FYNNEI in the germline V gene. The CDR3 nucleotides are TGTGCCAGCAGTGATCGGAGGAGGGGCGGAGGTTCACCCCTCCACTTT. Amino acid sequence: CASSDRRRGGGSPLHF.

This clonotype was counted ten times or more. V gene TRBV7-2 combines with J gene TRBJ2-5; D is ambiguous. Trimming cost V 4 bases and J 7 bases, with 13 bases left between them. Germline CDR1 reads SGHTA; CDR2 reads FQGNSA. This CDR3 spans 13 amino acids. The CDR3 is CASSSGQVGTQYF. The CDR3 DNA follows: TGTGCCAGCAGCTCGGGCCAGGTTGGGACCCAGTACTTC.

This clonotype was detected many times. The chain combines TRBV18 with TRBJ1-1, with TRBD1 identical over 9 bases. With V trimmed by 1 base and J by 2 bases, 11 bases remained unmatched. The CDR3 length is 18 residues. CDR1 is KGHSH, CDR2 LQKENI, per germline. CDR3 residues: CASSPRLFDRGANTEAFF. The CDR3 nucleotides are TGTGCCAGCTCACCACGCCTTTTCGACAGGGGGGCAAACACTGAAGCTTTCTTT.

The chain combines TRBV13 with TRBJ2-2; D possibly uses TRBD1 or TRBD2 (5 bases each). Germline CDR1 PRHDT, CDR2 FYEKMQ (reference sequence). The CDR3 covers 16 residues. V lost 5 bases and J 7 bases, leaving 20 bases between the germline ends. CDR3 protein: CASSARGRGVGGELFF. CDR3 bases: TGTGCCAGCAGCGCCCGGGGACGGGGTGTCGGCGGGGAGCTGTTTTTT.

This clonotype was observed a few times. The CDR3 region has the DNA TGTGCCAGTAGTATGGAAGGAGGGGGATCTGAAGCTTTCTTT. Its protein product is CASSMEGGGSEAFF. V and J are TRBV19 and TRBJ1-1; D possibly corresponds to TRBD1 (6 bases). Trimming shortened V by 3 bases and J by 6 bases, and 14 bases separated the two germline ends. CDR1 and CDR2 from the germline V gene are LNHDA and SQIVND (reference sequence). The CDR3 is 14 amino acids.